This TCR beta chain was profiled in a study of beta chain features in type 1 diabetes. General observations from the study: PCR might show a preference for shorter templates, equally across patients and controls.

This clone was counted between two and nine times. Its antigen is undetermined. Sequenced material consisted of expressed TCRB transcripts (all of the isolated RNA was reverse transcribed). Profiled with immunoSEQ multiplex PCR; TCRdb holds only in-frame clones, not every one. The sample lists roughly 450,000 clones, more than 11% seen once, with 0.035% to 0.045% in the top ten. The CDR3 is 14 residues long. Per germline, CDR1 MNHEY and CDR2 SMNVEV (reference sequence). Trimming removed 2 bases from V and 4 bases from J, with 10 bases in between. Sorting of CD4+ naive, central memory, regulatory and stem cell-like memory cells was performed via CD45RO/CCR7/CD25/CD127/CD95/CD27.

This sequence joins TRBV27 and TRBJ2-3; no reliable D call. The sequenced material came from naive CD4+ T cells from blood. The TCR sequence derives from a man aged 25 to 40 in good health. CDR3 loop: CASSLSVGADTQYF. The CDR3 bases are TGTGCCAGCAGTTTAAGTGTGGGCGCAGATACGCAGTATTTT.